This T cell receptor beta chain was sequenced for a study of identical twins. As regards this clonotype: Its target is not known.

V gave up 8 bases and J gave up 1 base; unmatched junction bases: 11. Germline CDR1 is MNHEY and CDR2 is SMNVEV (reference sequence). This CDR3 region has 15 residues. Whole-study results and caveats: For cord blood, abundant beta clonotypes had fewer insertions, unlike memory repertoires, which showed none.

From the 5' RACE reads, TCRdb called clonotypes with MiXCR, one entry per CDR3 protein. Of approximately 600,000 distinct CDR3 sequences listed, more than 9% were seen once; the top ten hold 2.5% to 3%. The same data also went into a second study, on yellow fever vaccine responses in identical twins.

The sequencing input was PBMCs. The V and J genes are TRBV27 and TRBJ2-7, with 7 bases matching TRBD2. The receptor comes from a woman aged 18-29 years in good health. The CDR3: CASLGLADFSYEQYF. Here the CDR3 DNA reads TGTGCCAGCCTGGGCCTAGCGGATTTTTCCTACGAGCAGTACTTC.